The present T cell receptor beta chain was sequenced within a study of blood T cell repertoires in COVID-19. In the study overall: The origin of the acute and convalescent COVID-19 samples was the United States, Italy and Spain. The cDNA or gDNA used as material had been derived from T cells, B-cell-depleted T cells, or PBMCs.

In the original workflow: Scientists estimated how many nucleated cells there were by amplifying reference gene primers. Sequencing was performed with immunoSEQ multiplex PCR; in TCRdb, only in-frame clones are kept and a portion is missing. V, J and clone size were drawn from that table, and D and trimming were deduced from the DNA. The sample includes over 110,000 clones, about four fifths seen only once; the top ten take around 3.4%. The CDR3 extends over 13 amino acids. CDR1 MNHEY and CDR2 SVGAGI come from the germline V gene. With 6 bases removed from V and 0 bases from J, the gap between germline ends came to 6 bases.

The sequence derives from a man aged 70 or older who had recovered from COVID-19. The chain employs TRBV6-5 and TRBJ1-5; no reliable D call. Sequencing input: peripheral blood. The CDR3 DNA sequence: TGTGCCAGCAGGCAGTCTAGCAATCAGCCCCAGCATTTT. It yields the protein CASRQSSNQPQHF.